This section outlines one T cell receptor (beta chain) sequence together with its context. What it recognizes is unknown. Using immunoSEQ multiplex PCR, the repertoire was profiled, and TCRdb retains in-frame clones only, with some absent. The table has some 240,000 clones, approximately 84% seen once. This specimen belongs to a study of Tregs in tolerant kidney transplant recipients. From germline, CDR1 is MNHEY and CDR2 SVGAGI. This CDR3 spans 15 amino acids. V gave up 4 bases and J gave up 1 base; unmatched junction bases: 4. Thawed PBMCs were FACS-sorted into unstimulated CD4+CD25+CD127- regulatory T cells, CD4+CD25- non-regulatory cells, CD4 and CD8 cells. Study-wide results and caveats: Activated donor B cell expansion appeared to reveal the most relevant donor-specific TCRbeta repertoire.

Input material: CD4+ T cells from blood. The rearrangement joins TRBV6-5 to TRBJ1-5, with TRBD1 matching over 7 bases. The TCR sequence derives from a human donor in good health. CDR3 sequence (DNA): TGTGCCAGCAGTTTTGGCAGGGGGAGCAATCAGCCCCAGCATTTT. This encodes CASSFGRGSNQPQHF.